This T cell receptor beta chain was identified in a study of T cell responses to AZD1222 COVID-19 vaccine. The study's findings and limits: Spike regions recognized by vaccine-associated CD4 TCRs spanned the protein, led by 160-218 and 743-854. Repertoires were obtained solely post-peak T cell response. Females made up more of the donors, who were largely white British, and clonal diversity may have come out too low.

V lost 3 bases, J lost 5 bases, and 23 bases lay in between. Germline CDR1 is MGHDK and CDR2 is SYGVNS. The CDR3 covers 17 residues. The table came from immunoSEQ multiplex PCR; TCRdb's copy has only in-frame clones and leaves some out. The repertoire includes 100,000 to 150,000 clones, 80% to 95% of them detected once, and around 4.5% sits in the top ten. On this clone: Its antigen remains unknown.

The receptor's source is an adult in good health. Sample: peripheral blood, taken on day 0 of MenACWY control vaccination. V is TRBV25-1 and J is TRBJ2-7; D call uncertain. CDR3 sequence (DNA): TGTGCCAGCAGTGATCAGGCTAGAACACGCGGTCCGGACGAGCAGTACTTC. Protein sequence: CASSDQARTRGPDEQYF.